This T cell receptor (beta chain) was recovered during a study of cytomegalovirus exposure and HLA in healthy donors. Whole-study findings and limits: The likely origin of a cluster of highly shared sequence variants was a sequencing artifact.

PCR employed 60 Vbeta and 13 Jbeta primers. The assay was immunoSEQ multiplex PCR, and TCRdb's table has in-frame clones only and misses some. The data contain about 190,000 clones, about nine tenths of them singletons. Germline CDR1 and CDR2: SGHAT and FQNNGV. The CDR3 is 14 residues long. V shed 5 bases and J shed 8 bases, with 18 bases lying between them. To note about this clone: The antigen is unknown.

The chain has TRBV11-2 and TRBJ1-2; tentative D call: TRBD1 (6 bases). This clonotype was sampled from a boy aged 2 to 10 in good health and CMV-seronegative. Material for sequencing was PBMCs. For the CDR3, the DNA is TGTGCCAGCAGCCAGAGCATCACAGGGAGCGGCTACACCTTC. Protein sequence: CASSQSITGSGYTF.